Detailed here is one T cell receptor beta chain. The V end lost 6 bases, the J end lost 0 bases, and 3 bases lay between the germline ends. The CDR3 runs to 12 residues. Germline V CDR1 and CDR2: KGHSH, LQKENI. TCRdb's copy holds only in-frame clones and misses some; the assay was immunoSEQ multiplex PCR. The data show some 2,100,000 clones, under 95% seen once. The data stem from a study of shared clonotypes between healthy human individuals. The naive CD8 subset, CD45RO-negative cells positively selected for CCR7, excluded terminally differentiated effector memory CD45RA+ cells. Sequenced input: naive CD8+ T cells from PBMCs. The V call is TRBV18, the J call TRBJ1-5; D gene ambiguous. This clonotype was obtained from a man aged 18 to 35 in good health. Some clones in this sample may be carry-over from other donors' samples. This CDR3 is CASSDSNQPQHF. CDR3 bases: TGTGCCAGCTCGGATAGCAATCAGCCCCAGCATTTT. Full variable domain (rest looked up from reference TRBV18 and TRBJ1-5): NAGVMQNPRHLVRRRGQEARLRCSPMKGHSHVYWYRQLPEEGLKFMVYLQKENIIDESGMPKERFSAEFPKEGPSILRIQQVVRGDSAAYFCASSDSNQPQHFGDGTRLSIL.